This T cell receptor beta chain came from a study of neurological immune-mediated disorders. Each TCR transcript was tagged with a 10-nucleotide random UMI during 5'RACE. In each sequencing run, over 170 million TCR-beta sequences were generated from 15-18 subjects. TCRdb passed the 5' RACE reads through MiXCR, listing each CDR3 protein once. The sample has over 65,000 distinct CDR3 sequences; around 9.9% are singletons. The CDR3 is 12 residues long. The V segment lost 2 bases and the J segment 6 bases; nucleotides outside the gene matches: 0. The germline gives CDR1 DFQATT, CDR2 SNEGSKA (reference sequence). This clonotype was detected ten times or more. The unsorted libraries had their origin in 2 million PBMCs stored at -80 C.

The clonotype was recovered from a man aged 45-65 years in good health. The specimen was PBMCs. The J gene is TRBJ2-3, the V gene TRBV20-1; TRBD2 matches 9 bases. The CDR3 DNA reads as TGCAGTGCTAGACTAGCGGGGGATACGCAGTATTTT. Translation: CSARLAGDTQYF.